The 7 T cell receptor beta chains below come from one sample, sequenced in a study of breast tumors, draining lymph nodes, adjacent tissues. The lymph nodes were axillary draining lymph nodes from breast cancer patients. TCRdb processed the multiplex PCR reads anew with MiXCR; each CDR3 protein has one entry. Seen here are some 83,000 distinct CDR3 sequences, around 20% observed once, and the top ten hold over 2%. The source material was axillary lymph node tissue. The receptors here all came from a female donor with breast cancer. Some clones in this sample may be carry-over from other donors' samples.

As regards this clonotype: A clone one base away is much larger, so this may be a read error. V is TRBV11-2 and J is TRBJ2-5, with 7 positions matching TRBD2. The V gene's germline CDR1 is SGHAT and CDR2 FQNNGV. V lost 4 bases to trimming and J lost 7 bases; unmatched junction nucleotides: 15. The CDR3 totals 16 residues. CDR3 protein: CASSSWASGDGGTQYF. The CDR3, as DNA: TGTGCCAGCAGCTCATGGGCTAGCGGAGACGGGGGGACCCAGTACTTC.

This clonotype showed up many times. The rearrangement links TRBV20-1 to TRBJ2-3; 11 bases are shared with TRBD2. Losses at the gene ends were 4 bases for V and 4 bases for J; bases not matched to a gene: 7. This CDR3 is 15 amino acids long. The germline CDR1 and CDR2 sequences are DFQATT and SNEGSKA (reference sequence). The CDR3 nucleotides read TGCAGTGCTATGTCCGGGACTAGCGGTTCAGATACGCAGTATTTT. This translates into CSAMSGTSGSDTQYF.

This clonotype was found many times. The chain carries TRBV2 and TRBJ2-1; D tentatively fits TRBD1 or TRBD2 (5 bases each). Deletions cut 4 bases from V and 5 bases from J, with 21 bases between. CDR1 SNHLY and CDR2 FYNNEI come from the germline V gene. The CDR3 has 17 amino acids. CDR3 sequence reads: CASSGQLRDPTDNEQFF. CDR3 coding DNA: TGTGCCAGCAGTGGGCAACTTCGGGACCCAACGGACAATGAGCAGTTCTTC.

The sample holds many counts of this clonotype. This chain uses TRBV5-6 with TRBJ1-4; a weak D match, TRBD1 (6 bases). Trimming removed 0 bases at V and 4 bases at J, with 13 bases between. The CDR3 consists of 16 residues. CDR1 SGHDT and CDR2 YYEEEE come from the germline V gene. CDR3 in amino acids: CASSLDRGRVNEKLFF. The CDR3 nucleotides read TGTGCCAGCAGCTTGGATCGGGGGCGCGTTAATGAAAAACTGTTTTTT.

Comments on this clonotype: A much larger clone differs from this one at a single base, so this may be a read error. V gene TRBV12-3 or TRBV12-4 combines with J gene TRBJ2-3, with TRBD2 identical over 10 bases. The CDR3 covers 14 residues. With V trimmed by 6 bases and J by 7 bases, 7 bases remained unmatched. The CDR3 DNA is TGTGCCAGCAGCCTCCGGACTAGCGGATATACGCAGTATTTT. Translating gives CASSLRTSGYTQYF.

As for this clonotype: One end of the junction does not line up with germline, which may come from a read error. The V and J genes are TRBV7-9 and TRBJ2-2, with 7 positions matching TRBD1. Germline V gene lookup returns CDR1 SEHNR and CDR2 FQNEAQ (reference sequence). This CDR3 is 14 amino acids long. The CDR3 is CASSETGNTGELVF. CDR3 DNA: TGTGCTAGCAGCGAGACAGGGAACACCGGGGAGCTGGTTTTT.

The rearrangement links TRBV24-1 to TRBJ2-1; TRBD2 agrees at 9 bases. Trimming removed 4 bases from V and 4 bases from J; junction bases left unmatched: 10. CDR1 and CDR2 (germline): KGHDR, SFDVKD. This CDR3 spans 17 amino acids. The CDR3 loop reads CATSDPLAGDRYNEQFF. The DNA of the CDR3 is TGTGCCACCAGTGACCCCTTAGCGGGAGATCGATACAATGAGCAGTTCTTC.